The rows below give T cell receptor beta chains drawn from one sample of a study of control samples from healthy donors and cancer patients. Clones were read by immunoSEQ multiplex PCR, and TCRdb kept only the in-frame ones, dropping some. Of 100,000 to 150,000 clones in the sample, over 80% were seen once. Specimen: blood. The receptors derive from a woman in her 50s in good health. CDR3s leave out the opening cysteine and the closing phenylalanine or tryptophan. Some rows mark clone size as missing; the rest say once, few, many or name a class of expanded clone.

clone_size v_call cdr3_aa
NA TRBV7-8 ASSSQGANTEAF
NA TRBV30 AWSVWGGSGNTIY
NA TRBV6-6 ASSPRSAYEQY
few TRBV4-2 ASSPSGTSTDTQY
NA TRBV5-6 ASSSLGQGATDTQY
NA TRBV19 AIRVGGPANYGYT
NA TRBV7-2 ASSSMAPSQEQF
once TRBV6-1 ASSENPGEHYGNTIY
NA TRBV4-1 ACPLDSRCGYGYT
once TRBV19 ASSIVYNPYEQY
NA TRBV30 AWTRDRVPRAGTGELF
NA TRBV18 ASSGQGVTNYGYT
NA TRBV3-1/TRBV3-2 ASRDRDRGWTQY
NA TRBV19 ASRPLRDREFNYGYT
NA TRBV27 ASSPVGGNQPQH
NA TRBV7-2 ASSLDSPFLGETQY
NA TRBV30 AWSPEANEKLF
NA TRBV5-1 ASSLAAGVEKLF
once TRBV7-6 ASSIDDGNTYEQY
NA TRBV30 AWSGYNNQPQH
NA TRBV25-1 ASSEPGQNTEAF
NA TRBV5-6 ASSSGTGTAYGYT
NA TRBV11-2 ASSLDSGGGRTRH
NA TRBV9 ASSPHNNGYT
NA TRBV2 ASSDDYSNQPQH
NA TRBV19 ASGYWAGYT
few TRBV2 ASSRRGTGASNQPQH
few TRBV15 ATSRDHLQGGYEQY
NA TRBV19 ASSIAWRVGGETQY
few TRBV6-6 ASSYTQGVRYEQY
once TRBV19 ASSIDLLRGGYNEQF
NA TRBV5-1 ASSWDRTYEQY
NA TRBV10-3 AISESTEYTIY
once TRBV6-5 ASSYTPRWLNTEAF
once TRBV19 ASTQAHGEAYGYT
NA TRBV30 AWSRAGNTIY
NA TRBV3-1/TRBV3-2 ATSIGYNEQF
NA TRBV30 AWSVIRYNEQF
NA TRBV28 ASRDSWLKETQY
NA TRBV6-8 ATRDRNTGELF
NA TRBV6-1 ASSEGGGYGQY
once TRBV7-6 ASSLRPRADNQPQH
NA TRBV19 ATRWTGGPDTQY
NA TRBV7-2 ASSFPSTDTQY
NA TRBV6-5 ASSGGGMNTEAF
NA TRBV5-1 ASSLYIRGDNEQF
NA TRBV2 ASSVNRWDTQY
NA TRBV18 ASSPLDRVATEAF
NA TRBV6-5 ASNRNMNTEAF